This section outlines one TCR beta chain sequence together with its context. The data derive from a study of blood T cell repertoires in COVID-19. The CDR3 consists of 17 residues. The germline V gene has CDR1 SEHNR and CDR2 FQNEAQ (reference sequence). Trimming removed 0 bases at V and 3 bases at J, with 18 bases between. As processed by the authors: Estimation of nucleated cell counts relied on the amplification of reference gene primers. Data came from immunoSEQ multiplex PCR; TCRdb stores just in-frame clones and leaves some out. D and trimming come from the DNA, and the V and J calls and clone size come from that table. Counted here are some 100,000 clones, around 88% occurring once; the ten biggest clones make up 7.5% to 9.5%.

This receptor was taken from a woman in her 70s with acute or convalescent COVID-19. The sample taken for sequencing was peripheral blood. The chain carries TRBV7-9 and TRBJ2-7, with a tentative D call TRBD1 (5 bases). The CDR3 protein is CASSLAGHLDLFYEQYF. DNA for the CDR3: TGTGCCAGCAGCTTAGCCGGACACCTCGATCTATTCTACGAGCAGTACTTC.